Here is one T cell receptor beta chain with its context. No cognate antigen has been identified for it. Base qualities were left out, and no much larger clone turns up one base away. A distance of 7 bases separates the germline ends of V and J, which lose 1 base and 3 bases respectively. The CDR3 starts with the cysteine, ends with the phenylalanine, and has 15 residues. Only the CDR3 portion is preserved as DNA: 45 bases, with reading frame beginning at the first base. CDR1 and CDR2 were assigned from the germline V gene (reference sequence) as SGHAT and FQDESV. The CDR3 regions of human TCRbeta chains were analyzed by immunosequencing. Processing in the source paper ran as follows. TCRs in the repertoires were compared against a reference library of SARS-CoV-2-specific TCRs that had been generated with the MIRA antigen-specificity platform. Breadth meant the fraction of unique TCRs that were SARS-CoV-2-associated, whereas depth meant the fraction of total T cells that were SARS-CoV-2-associated. Using the MIRA data, every spike-specific TCR was mapped to the spike region that the TCR reacted to and assigned to either a CD4 or a CD8 class. Log10-transformed breadth and depth values were compared by one-way ANOVA with Sidak's multiple comparisons tests. As stored in TCRdb, this immuneACCESS dataset retains in-frame rearrangements with V and J assigned. A fraction of the clones does not appear; measured against another copy, unresolved V genes explain less than half of the discrepancy, and the remainder lacks a known reason. D and trimming were read from the DNA, whereas the V and J calls and clone size are those reported in that table. Present in this sample are 150,000 to 170,000 clones, about 87% of which were seen just once. Approximately 3.1% of the sample belongs to the ten largest clones.

The time point label on this specimen signifies: baseline before first vaccination. Vaccinee samples were obtained from the UK trials COV001 and COV002, which included a single-blind randomized controlled phase 2/3 trial of AZD1222 (ChAdOx1 nCoV-19) in healthy adults. For TCRbeta chain sequencing, PBMC samples were collected from trial participants at day 0 and at day 28 after the second dose. The data originate from a study of T cell responses to AZD1222 COVID-19 vaccine (TCRdb year 2021). General notes on the study: AZD1222 recipients given second doses at about 4 weeks or at about 12 weeks were pooled, since spike-specific TCR depth and breadth were not found to differ between the two schedules. Trial participants were enrolled into age subgroups of 18-55, 56-69 and 70-plus years, which contained about 150, 27 and 61 TCR-sequenced participants, respectively. A total of 233 trial participants underwent TCR sequencing, of whom around 200 received two doses of AZD1222 and around 25 received two doses of the MenACWY control vaccine.

Points the paper makes about the study in general: The whole spike protein was spanned by vaccine-associated CD4 TCRs, and dominant responses were seen in regions 160-218 and 743-854. Epitopes outside the regions mutated in the B.1.351 and B.1.1.7 variants were reportedly recognized by nearly half of the unique spike-specific TCRs. A significant rise in spike-specific TCR breadth and depth was observed after two AZD1222 doses relative to day 0 and relative to MenACWY recipients. In the small 56-69-year group, the increase in depth fell short of significance, most likely because of low power. No day 14 peak-response samples were available, so repertoires were characterized only after the peak T cell response. Participants were mostly white British and included more females than males, and it was suggested by the authors that clonal diversity may have been underestimated. Conclusions about previously exposed vaccinees are limited, since just five or six AZD1222 recipients were seropositive for SARS-CoV-2 at baseline.

The source was peripheral blood, collected on day 0 of AZD1222 vaccination. The receptor was derived from an adult in good health. Recombination connected TRBV11-1 to TRBJ1-6, with no confident D gene call. The base sequence is TGTGCCAGCAGCTTAGACACAGACTATAATTCACCCCTCCACTTT. This translates into CASSLDTDYNSPLHF. Reference TRBV11-1 and TRBJ1-6 genes cover what lies past the CDR3, so the full variable domain is EAEVAQSPRYKITEKSQAVAFWCDPISGHATLYWYRQILGQGPELLVQFQDESVVDDSQLPKDRFSAERLKGVDSTLKIQPAELGDSAMYLCASSLDTDYNSPLHFGNGTRLTVT.